A single T cell receptor beta chain is shown here with its context. In the source study's methods: Amplification of reference gene primers was used by the study to estimate nucleated cell counts. Sequenced by immunoSEQ multiplex PCR; TCRdb stores in-frame clones only, minus some. That table gives V, J and clone size, and the DNA gave D and trimming. The sample has tens of thousands of clones, around 89% seen once. This specimen comes from a study of blood T cell repertoires in COVID-19. Germline V gene lookup returns CDR1 MNHEY and CDR2 SVGAGI. The V and J ends lost 8 bases and 8 bases, in that order; junction bases with no gene match: 4. CDR3 length equals 13 residues.

This receptor was taken from a man aged 55 to 69 with acute or convalescent COVID-19. The material sequenced was peripheral blood. The genes are TRBV6-5 and TRBJ1-4; the match to TRBD1 covers 11 bases. CDR3 loop: CASSDRGREKLFF. DNA of the CDR3: TGTGCCAGCTCGGACAGGGGGCGGGAAAAACTGTTTTTT.